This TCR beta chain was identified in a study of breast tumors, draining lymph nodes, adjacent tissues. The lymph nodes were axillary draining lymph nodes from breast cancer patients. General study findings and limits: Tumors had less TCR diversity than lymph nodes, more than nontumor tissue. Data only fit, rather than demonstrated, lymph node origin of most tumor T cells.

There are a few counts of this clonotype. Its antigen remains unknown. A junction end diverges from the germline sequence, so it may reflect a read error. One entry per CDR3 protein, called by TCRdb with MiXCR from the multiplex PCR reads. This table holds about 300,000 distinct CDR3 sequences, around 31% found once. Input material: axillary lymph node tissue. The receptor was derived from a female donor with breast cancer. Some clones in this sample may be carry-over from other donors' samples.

CDR3 amino acids: CASSLRLAGGYNKQFF. CDR3 nucleotides: TGTGCCAGCAGCCTACGACTAGCGGGGGGATACAATAAGCAGTTCTTC. The genes are TRBV5-5 and TRBJ2-1, with 13 bases aligning to TRBD2. The CDR3 consists of 16 residues. Germline V gene lookup returns CDR1 SGHKS and CDR2 YYEKEE (reference sequence).